This T cell receptor beta chain derives from a study of cytomegalovirus exposure and HLA in healthy donors. Study-level findings and limits: Exclusion as indistinguishable affected some V segments, including TRBV6-2 and TRBV6-3.

Germline V CDR1 and CDR2: SNHLY, FYNNEI. V lost 10 bases and J lost 10, with 16 bases in between. This CDR3 has 11 residues. Primers included in the PCR were 60 Vbeta and 13 Jbeta primers. Profiled with immunoSEQ multiplex PCR; TCRdb holds only in-frame clones, not every one. The sample comprises over 100,000 clones, roughly 78% of which are singletons, and less than 4.5% rests with the top ten. As concerns this clone: Its target is unknown.

The chain combines TRBV2 with TRBJ2-5; possible D gene TRBD1, 6 bases. Sequencing was performed on PBMCs. This TCR was sampled from a man in his fifties in good health and CMV-seropositive. The CDR3 sequence is CAIGGPAGQYF. DNA of the CDR3: TGTGCCATTGGGGGCCCCGCGGGCCAGTACTTC. Based on the CDR3 plus reference TRBV2 and TRBJ2-5, the full variable domain is EPEVTQTPSHQVTQMGQEVILRCVPISNHLYFYWYRQILGQKVEFLVSFYNNEISEKSEIFDDQFSVERPDGSNFTLKIRSTKLEDSAMYFCAIGGPAGQYFGPGTRLLVL.